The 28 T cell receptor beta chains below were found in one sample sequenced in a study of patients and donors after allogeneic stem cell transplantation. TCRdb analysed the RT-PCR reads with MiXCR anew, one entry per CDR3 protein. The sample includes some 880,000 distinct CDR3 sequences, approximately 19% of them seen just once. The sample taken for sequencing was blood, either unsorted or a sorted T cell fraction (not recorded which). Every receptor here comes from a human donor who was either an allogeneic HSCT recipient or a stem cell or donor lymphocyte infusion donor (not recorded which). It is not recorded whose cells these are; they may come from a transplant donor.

CDR3 region: CASSQGKEGRAEAFF. The CDR3 bases are TGCGCCAGCAGCCAAGGGAAGGAGGGGAGGGCTGAAGCTTTCTTT. J is TRBJ1-1 and V is TRBV4-1; perhaps TRBD1 as D (5 bases). The CDR3 is 15 residues long. V was trimmed by 1 base and J by 6 bases, leaving 15 bases between them. CDR1 is MGHRA, CDR2 YSYEKL, per germline.

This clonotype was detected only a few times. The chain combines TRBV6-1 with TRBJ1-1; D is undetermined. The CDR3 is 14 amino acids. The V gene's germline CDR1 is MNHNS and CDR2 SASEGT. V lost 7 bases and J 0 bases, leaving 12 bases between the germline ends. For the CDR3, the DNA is TGTGCCAGCACCAAACTGACCCTGAACACTGAAGCTTTCTTT. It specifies CASTKLTLNTEAFF.

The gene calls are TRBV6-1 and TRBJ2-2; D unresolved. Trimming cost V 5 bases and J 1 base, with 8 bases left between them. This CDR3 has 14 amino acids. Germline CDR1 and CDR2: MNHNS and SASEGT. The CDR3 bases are TGTGCCAGCAGTAGTAGGCTGAACACCGGGGAGCTGTTTTTT. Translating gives CASSSRLNTGELFF.

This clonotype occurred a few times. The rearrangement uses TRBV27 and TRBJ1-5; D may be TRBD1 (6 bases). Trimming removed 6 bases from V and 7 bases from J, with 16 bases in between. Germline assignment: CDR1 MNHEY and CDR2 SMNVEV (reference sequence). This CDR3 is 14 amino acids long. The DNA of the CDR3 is TGTGCCAGCAGGCTGAACAGGGTTGGCCAGCCCCAGCATTTT. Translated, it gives CASRLNRVGQPQHF.

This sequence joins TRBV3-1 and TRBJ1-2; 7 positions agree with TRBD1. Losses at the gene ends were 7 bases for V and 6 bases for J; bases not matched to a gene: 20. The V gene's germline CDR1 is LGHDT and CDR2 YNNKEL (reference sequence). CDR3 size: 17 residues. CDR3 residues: CASTLRGAGQQVNGYTF. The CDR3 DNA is TGTGCCAGCACCCTAAGGGGGGCGGGACAGCAAGTGAATGGCTACACCTTC.

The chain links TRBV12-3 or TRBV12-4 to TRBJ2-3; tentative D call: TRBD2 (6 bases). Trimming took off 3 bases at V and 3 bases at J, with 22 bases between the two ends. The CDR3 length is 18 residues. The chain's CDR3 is CASSLASVAGGATDTQYF. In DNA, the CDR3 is TGTGCCAGCAGTTTGGCTTCGGTTGCTGGCGGGGCGACAGATACGCAGTATTTT.

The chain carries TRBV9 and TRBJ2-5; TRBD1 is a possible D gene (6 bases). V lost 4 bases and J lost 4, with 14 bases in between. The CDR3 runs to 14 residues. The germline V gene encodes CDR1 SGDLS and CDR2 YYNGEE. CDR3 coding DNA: TGTGCCAGCAGCCCACAGGGATCCGCAGAGACCCAGTACTTC. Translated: CASSPQGSAETQYF.

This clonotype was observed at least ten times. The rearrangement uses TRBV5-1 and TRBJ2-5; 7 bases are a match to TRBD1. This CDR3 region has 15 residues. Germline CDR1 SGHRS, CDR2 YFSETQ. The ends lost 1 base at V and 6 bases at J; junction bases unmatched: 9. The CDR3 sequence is CASSLFDRDGKTQYF. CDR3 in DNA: TGCGCCAGCAGCTTGTTTGACAGGGACGGAAAGACCCAGTACTTC.

The CDR3 nucleotides are TGTGCCAGCTCACCAAAAGGGCAGAACGAGCAGTACTTC. It is translated as CASSPKGQNEQYF. This chain links TRBV18 with TRBJ2-7, with D uncertain. From germline, CDR1 is KGHSH and CDR2 LQKENI. Trimming removed 2 bases from V and 5 bases from J, with 10 bases in between. This CDR3 has 13 residues.

The chain's CDR3 is CASSLRGPVTRGANSPLHF. The CDR3 DNA sequence: TGCGCCAGCAGCTTGAGGGGACCCGTCACCCGGGGTGCAAATTCACCCCTCCACTTT. The chain recombines TRBV5-1 with TRBJ1-6; D perhaps matches TRBD1 (5 bases). V shed 1 base and J shed 7 bases, with 24 bases lying between them. Looked up from germline, CDR1 is SGHRS and CDR2 is YFSETQ. The CDR3 totals 19 residues. Full variable domain (outside the CDR3, taken from reference TRBV5-1 and TRBJ1-6): KAGVTQTPRYLIKTRGQQVTLSCSPISGHRSVSWYQQTPGQGLQFLFEYFSETQRNKGNFPGRFSGRQFSNSRSEMNVSTLELGDSALYLCASSLRGPVTRGANSPLHFGNGTRLTVT.

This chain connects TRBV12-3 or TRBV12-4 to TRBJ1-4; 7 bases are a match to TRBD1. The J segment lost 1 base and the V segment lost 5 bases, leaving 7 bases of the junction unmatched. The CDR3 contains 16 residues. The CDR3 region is CASSHGDRQTNEKLFF. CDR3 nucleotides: TGTGCCAGCAGTCACGGGGACAGACAAACTAATGAAAAACTGTTTTTT.

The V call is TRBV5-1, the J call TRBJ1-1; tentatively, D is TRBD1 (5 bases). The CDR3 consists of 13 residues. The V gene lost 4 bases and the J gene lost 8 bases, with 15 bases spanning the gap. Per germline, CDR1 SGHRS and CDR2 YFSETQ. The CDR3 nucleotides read TGCGCCAGCAGCCCCCGGGGGTCGTCCGAAGCTTTCTTT. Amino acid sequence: CASSPRGSSEAFF.

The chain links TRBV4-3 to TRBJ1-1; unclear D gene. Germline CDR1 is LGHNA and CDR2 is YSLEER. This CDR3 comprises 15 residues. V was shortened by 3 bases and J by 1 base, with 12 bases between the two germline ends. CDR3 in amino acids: CASSHSRSGNTEAFF. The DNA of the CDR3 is TGCGCCAGCAGCCATAGCCGGTCGGGGAACACTGAAGCTTTCTTT.

CDR3 sequence reads: CATSTPAGGTKPYEQYF. CDR3 sequence (DNA): TGTGCCACCAGCACCCCCGCGGGCGGGACAAAACCCTACGAGCAGTACTTC. This sequence joins TRBV15 and TRBJ2-7, with D perhaps assigned TRBD1 or TRBD2 (6 bases each). The CDR3 is 17 residues long. Germline V gene data show CDR1 as LNHNV and CDR2 as YYDKDF (reference sequence). V was cut by 4 bases and J by 2 bases, with 21 bases left in between.

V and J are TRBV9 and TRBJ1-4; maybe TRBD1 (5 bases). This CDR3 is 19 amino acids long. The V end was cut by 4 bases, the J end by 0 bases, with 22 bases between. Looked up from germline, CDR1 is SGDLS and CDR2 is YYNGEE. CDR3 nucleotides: TGTGCCAGCAGCCCCACCATCGGCCAGGGCTCCGCAACTAATGAAAAACTGTTTTTT. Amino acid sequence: CASSPTIGQGSATNEKLFF.

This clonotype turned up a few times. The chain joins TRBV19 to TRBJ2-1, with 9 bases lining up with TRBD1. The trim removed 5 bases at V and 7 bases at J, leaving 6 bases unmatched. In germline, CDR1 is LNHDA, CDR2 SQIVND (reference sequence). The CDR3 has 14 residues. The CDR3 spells CASSSSGTGNEQFF. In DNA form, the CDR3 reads TGTGCCAGTAGTTCCTCCGGGACAGGGAATGAGCAGTTCTTC.

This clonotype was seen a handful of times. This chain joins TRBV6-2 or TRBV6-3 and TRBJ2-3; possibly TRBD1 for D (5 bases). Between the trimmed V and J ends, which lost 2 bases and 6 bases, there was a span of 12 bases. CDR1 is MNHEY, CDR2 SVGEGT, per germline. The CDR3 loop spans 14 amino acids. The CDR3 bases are TGTGCCAGCAGTTACCCCCGACAGCCTGATACGCAGTATTTT. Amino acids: CASSYPRQPDTQYF.

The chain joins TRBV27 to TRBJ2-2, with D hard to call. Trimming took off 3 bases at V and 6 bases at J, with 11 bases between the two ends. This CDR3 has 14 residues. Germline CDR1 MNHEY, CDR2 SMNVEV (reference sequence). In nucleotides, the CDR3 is TGTGCCAGCAGTTTTCGGACGAGCGCCGGGGAGCTGTTTTTT. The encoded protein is CASSFRTSAGELFF.

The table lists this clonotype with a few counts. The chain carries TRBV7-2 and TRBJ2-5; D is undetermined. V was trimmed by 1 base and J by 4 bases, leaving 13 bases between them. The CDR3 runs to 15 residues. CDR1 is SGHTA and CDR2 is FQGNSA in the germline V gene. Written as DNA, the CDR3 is TGTGCCAGCAGCTTAGTCCCGGGCTTGGGAGAGACCCAGTACTTC. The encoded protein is CASSLVPGLGETQYF.

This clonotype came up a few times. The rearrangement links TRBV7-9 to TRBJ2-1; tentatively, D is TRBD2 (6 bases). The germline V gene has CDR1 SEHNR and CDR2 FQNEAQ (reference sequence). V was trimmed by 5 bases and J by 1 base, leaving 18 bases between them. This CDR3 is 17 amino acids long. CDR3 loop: CASSGYLHAGSYNEQFF. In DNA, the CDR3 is TGTGCCAGCAGCGGGTATCTACATGCGGGATCCTACAATGAGCAGTTCTTC.

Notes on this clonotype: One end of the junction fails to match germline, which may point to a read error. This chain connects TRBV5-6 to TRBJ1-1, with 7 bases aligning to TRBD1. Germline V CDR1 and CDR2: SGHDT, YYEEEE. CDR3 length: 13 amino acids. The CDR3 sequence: CASSFYDREGDDF. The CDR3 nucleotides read TGTGCCAGCAGCTTCTATGACAGGGAGGGCGACGACTTT.

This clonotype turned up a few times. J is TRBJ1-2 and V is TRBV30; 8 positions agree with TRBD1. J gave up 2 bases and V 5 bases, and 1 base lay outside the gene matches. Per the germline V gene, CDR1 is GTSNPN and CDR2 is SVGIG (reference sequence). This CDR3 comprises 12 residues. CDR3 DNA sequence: TGTGCCTGGGGACAGGGAAACTATGGCTACACCTTC. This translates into CAWGQGNYGYTF.

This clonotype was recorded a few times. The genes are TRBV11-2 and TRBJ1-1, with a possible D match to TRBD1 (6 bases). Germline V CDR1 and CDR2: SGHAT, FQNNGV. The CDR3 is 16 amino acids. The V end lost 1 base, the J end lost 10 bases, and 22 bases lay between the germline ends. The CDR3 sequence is CASSLGVQGPARRAFF. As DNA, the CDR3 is TGTGCCAGCAGCTTAGGGGTACAGGGTCCCGCCCGTAGAGCTTTCTTT.

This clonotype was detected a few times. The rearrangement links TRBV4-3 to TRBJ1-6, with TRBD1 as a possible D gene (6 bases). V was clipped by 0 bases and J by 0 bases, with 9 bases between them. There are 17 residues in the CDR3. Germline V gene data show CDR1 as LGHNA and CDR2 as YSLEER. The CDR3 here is CASSQDSQGSYNSPLHF. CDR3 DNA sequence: TGCGCCAGCAGCCAAGATTCACAGGGCTCCTATAATTCACCCCTCCACTTT.

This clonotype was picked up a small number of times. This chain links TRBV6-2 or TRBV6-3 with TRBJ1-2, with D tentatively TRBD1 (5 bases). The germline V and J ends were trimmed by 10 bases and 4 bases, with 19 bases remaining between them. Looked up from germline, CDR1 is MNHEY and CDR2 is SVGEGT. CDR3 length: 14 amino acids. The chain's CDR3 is CAIAGEGTSYGYTF. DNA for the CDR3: TGTGCCATCGCCGGAGAGGGGACGAGCTATGGCTACACCTTC.

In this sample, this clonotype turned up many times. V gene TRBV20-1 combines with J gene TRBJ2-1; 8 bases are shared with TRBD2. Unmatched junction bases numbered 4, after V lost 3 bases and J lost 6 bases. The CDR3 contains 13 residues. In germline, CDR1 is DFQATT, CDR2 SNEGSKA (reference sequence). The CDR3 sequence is CSARGTSLNEQFF. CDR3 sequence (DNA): TGCAGTGCTAGGGGGACTAGTCTCAATGAGCAGTTCTTC.

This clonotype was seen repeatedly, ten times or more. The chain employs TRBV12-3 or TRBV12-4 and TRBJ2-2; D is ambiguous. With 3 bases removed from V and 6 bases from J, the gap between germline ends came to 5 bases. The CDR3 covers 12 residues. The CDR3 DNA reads TGTGCCAGCAGTTTTTCTTCCGGGGAGCTGTTTTTT. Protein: CASSFSSGELFF.

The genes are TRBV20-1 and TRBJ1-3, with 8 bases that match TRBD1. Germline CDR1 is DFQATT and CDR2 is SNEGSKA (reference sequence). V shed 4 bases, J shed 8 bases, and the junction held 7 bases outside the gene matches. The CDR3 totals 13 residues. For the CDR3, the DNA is TGCAGTGCTACCTGGGACAGGTGGGACACCATATATTTT. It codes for CSATWDRWDTIYF.